Detailed here is one T cell receptor (beta chain). This specimen comes from a study of blood T cell repertoires in COVID-19. Study overall: T cells, B-cell-depleted T cells, or PBMCs provided the cDNA or gDNA that served as material.

As handled by the study authors: Amplifying reference gene primers gave estimates of nucleated cell counts. Clones were sequenced by immunoSEQ multiplex PCR, and TCRdb holds only the in-frame ones, with some missing. V and J calls plus clone size are reproduced from that table; the DNA served to infer D and trimming. Of about 190,000 clones in the sample, more than 70% are singletons; the top ten hold 4% to 5.5%. This sequence originates from a human donor in a cohort sampled during active COVID-19. Source material: peripheral blood.

The DNA for the CDR3 is TGTGCCAGCAGCTTGGGACAAGCAAACATTCAGTACTTC. Protein product: CASSLGQANIQYF. The V and J genes are TRBV5-4 and TRBJ2-4; D ambiguous. Germline V CDR1 and CDR2: SGHNT, YYREEE (reference sequence). The V gene lost 0 bases and the J gene lost 6 bases, with 7 bases spanning the gap. The CDR3 has 13 amino acids.